This entry lists 21 T cell receptor beta chains sequenced from one sample in a study of T cell responses to AZD1222 COVID-19 vaccine. The table came from immunoSEQ multiplex PCR; TCRdb's copy has only in-frame clones and leaves some out. The sample lists about 180,000 clones; almost 90% were seen once. Sequences were derived from peripheral blood, sampled 28 days after the second AZD1222 dose. These receptors came from an adult who received the AZD1222 COVID-19 vaccine.

The chain carries TRBV7-8 and TRBJ1-5; TRBD1 is a possible D gene (5 bases). Trimming pared 1 base from V and 11 bases from J, leaving 21 bases between. The CDR3 runs to 16 residues. Germline CDR1 SGHVS, CDR2 FQNEAQ. CDR3 in DNA: TGTGCCAGCAGCTTAGGTTTAGCCGGGACCCCTGGTGCCCAGCATTTT. Translation: CASSLGLAGTPGAQHF.

J is TRBJ1-1 and V is TRBV19; 8 bases are shared with TRBD1. The length of the CDR3 is 13 residues. V lost 7 bases, J lost 5 bases, and 6 bases stayed unmatched. The germline gives CDR1 LNHDA, CDR2 SQIVND (reference sequence). CDR3 in amino acids: CASTNRGRTEAFF. The DNA for the CDR3 is TGTGCCAGTACGAACAGGGGGAGGACTGAAGCTTTCTTT.

The chain recombines TRBV11-3 with TRBJ2-3; D might be TRBD1 (5 bases). Deletions cut 3 bases from V and 6 bases from J, with 16 bases between. CDR1 SGHNT and CDR2 YENEEA come from the germline V gene. CDR3 length equals 15 residues. The CDR3 loop is CASSLGGAGLDTQYF. Here the CDR3 DNA reads TGTGCCAGCAGCTTGGGTGGGGCCGGGTTGGATACGCAGTATTTT.

The chain carries TRBV10-1 and TRBJ2-4; D is perhaps TRBD1 or TRBD2 (5 bases each). Trimming cost V 6 bases and J 0 bases, with 21 bases left between them. The CDR3 contains 18 residues. The germline V gene encodes CDR1 WNHNN and CDR2 SYGVQD (reference sequence). CDR3: CASRRGVESLIAKNIQYF. The CDR3 nucleotides are TGCGCCAGCAGGAGGGGAGTGGAATCTCTAATAGCCAAAAACATTCAGTACTTC.

The chain carries TRBV6-5 and TRBJ1-1; D is uncertain. The germline CDR1 and CDR2 sequences are MNHEY and SVGAGI. V lost 7 bases and J lost 4, with 7 bases in between. The CDR3 consists of 11 residues. CDR3 nucleotides: TGTGCCAGCATGAGGAGCACTGAAGCTTTCTTT. It specifies CASMRSTEAFF.

This clone was counted a few times. J is TRBJ1-5 and V is TRBV10-1; D remains ambiguous. Trimming removed 6 bases at V and 6 bases at J, with 12 bases between. The CDR3 is 13 amino acids. CDR1 is WNHNN and CDR2 is SYGVQD in the germline V gene (reference sequence). In nucleotides, the CDR3 is TGCGCCAGCAGCTCCACGGATACTCAGCCCCAGCATTTT. Protein sequence: CASSSTDTQPQHF.

This clone was recorded only once. V usage is TRBV5-1 and J usage is TRBJ2-7, with a possible D match to TRBD2 (5 bases). V gave up 4 bases and J gave up 2 bases, with 13 bases separating them. The CDR3 loop spans 14 amino acids. Germline V gene data show CDR1 as SGHRS and CDR2 as YFSETQ. In DNA form, the CDR3 reads TGCGCCAGCAGCCCGGCCCCCGGGGCCTACGAGCAGTACTTC. Translation gives CASSPAPGAYEQYF. Supplemented by reference TRBV5-1 and TRBJ2-7, the full variable domain reads KAGVTQTPRYLIKTRGQQVTLSCSPISGHRSVSWYQQTPGQGLQFLFEYFSETQRNKGNFPGRFSGRQFSNSRSEMNVSTLELGDSALYLCASSPAPGAYEQYFGPGTRLTVT.

V usage is TRBV10-3 and J usage is TRBJ2-1; tentatively, D is TRBD1 (5 bases). The V and J ends lost 8 bases and 4 bases respectively, with 18 bases between them. This CDR3 comprises 15 residues. Germline values: CDR1 ENHRY, CDR2 SYGVKD. Written as DNA, the CDR3 is TGTGCCATCCGACAGTCCGACAGCTTATACAATGAGCAGTTCTTC. This encodes CAIRQSDSLYNEQFF.

The V call is TRBV3-1 (or the pseudogene TRBV3-2), the J call TRBJ1-2, with D maybe TRBD1 (5 bases). The CDR3 loop spans 13 amino acids. V was cut by 0 bases and J by 11 bases, with 13 bases left in between. The V gene's germline CDR1 is LGHDT and CDR2 YNNKEL (reference sequence). DNA of the CDR3: TGTGCCAGCAGCCAAGATGGGGACCGAATGTACACCTTC. The encoded protein is CASSQDGDRMYTF.

V usage is TRBV6-6 and J usage is TRBJ1-6; D gene ambiguous. V shed 2 bases and J shed 5 bases, with 7 bases lying between them. The CDR3 consists of 14 residues. Germline-derived CDR1 and CDR2 are MNHNY and SVGAGI (reference sequence). This chain's CDR3 is CASSYNSNNSPLHF. The CDR3 nucleotides are TGTGCCAGCAGTTACAACAGCAATAATTCACCCCTCCACTTT.

The rearrangement joins TRBV24-1 to TRBJ1-1; D unclear. CDR1 is KGHDR and CDR2 is SFDVKD in the germline V gene. This CDR3 spans 12 amino acids. V gave up 12 bases and J gave up 1 base, with 11 bases separating them. The CDR3 loop reads CAAVSSNTEAFF. CDR3 DNA: TGTGCCGCCGTATCGTCGAACACTGAAGCTTTCTTT.

This sequence joins TRBV27 and TRBJ2-7; TRBD1 matches 7 bases. Germline CDR1 and CDR2: MNHEY and SMNVEV (reference sequence). The CDR3 contains 14 residues. After removal of 4 bases from V and 1 base from J, the junction contained 4 bases not matched to a gene. The CDR3 protein is CASSSPGQSYEQYF. The CDR3 region has the DNA TGTGCCAGCAGTTCGCCGGGACAGTCCTACGAGCAGTACTTC.

The chain joins TRBV7-3 to TRBJ2-7, with 7 positions matching TRBD1. The V segment lost 3 bases and the J segment 3 bases; nucleotides outside the gene matches: 5. Germline values: CDR1 SGHTA, CDR2 FQGTGA. The CDR3 is made up of 14 amino acids. CDR3 in amino acids: CASSFEGGLYEQYF. CDR3 nucleotides: TGTGCCAGCAGCTTCGAAGGGGGCCTCTACGAGCAGTACTTC.

A single count supports this clone. CDR3 nucleotide sequence: TGTGCCAGTAGTCCTAATGGGGGGTGGCAAGAGACCCAGTACTTC. Protein sequence: CASSPNGGWQETQYF. The chain couples TRBV19 to TRBJ2-5, with D maybe TRBD2 (6 bases). V lost 5 bases and J 2 bases, leaving 15 bases between the germline ends. The CDR3 spans 15 residues. Germline CDR1 and CDR2: LNHDA and SQIVND (reference sequence).

This chain uses TRBV12-5 with TRBJ2-2; no reliable D call. Deletions cut 0 bases from V and 3 bases from J, with 8 bases between. The CDR3 runs to 15 residues. The germline gives CDR1 LGHNT, CDR2 FRNRAP. The chain's CDR3 is CASGLVPEDTGELFF. In DNA, the CDR3 is TGTGCTAGTGGTTTGGTTCCGGAAGACACCGGGGAGCTGTTTTTT.

This chain joins TRBV3-1 (or the pseudogene TRBV3-2) and TRBJ1-2, with no clear D. CDR1 LGHDT and CDR2 YNNKEL come from the germline V gene (reference sequence). V was pared by 0 bases and J by 5 bases, with 13 bases between. The CDR3 totals 15 residues. The CDR3 region has the DNA TGTGCCAGCAGCCAAGATGTATCGGATGTTTATGGCTACACCTTC. Protein: CASSQDVSDVYGYTF.

The chain joins TRBV19 to TRBJ1-1; D may be TRBD1 (5 bases). CDR1 and CDR2 from the germline V gene are LNHDA and SQIVND (reference sequence). This CDR3 spans 15 amino acids. V gave up 3 bases and J gave up 3 bases, with 14 bases separating them. CDR3 loop: CASSMMAREHTEAFF. The DNA of the CDR3 is TGTGCCAGTAGTATGATGGCCAGGGAGCACACTGAAGCTTTCTTT.

The chain links TRBV5-1 to TRBJ1-2; D ambiguous. The V end was cut by 0 bases, the J end by 1 base, with 16 bases between. The V gene's germline CDR1 is SGHRS and CDR2 YFSETQ. The CDR3 is 17 amino acids. DNA of the CDR3: TGCGCCAGCAGCTTGGCCAGTGGGCCAGGAGTTAACTATGGCTACACCTTC. Residues: CASSLASGPGVNYGYTF.

The rearrangement joins TRBV19 to TRBJ1-2, with TRBD1 identical over 7 bases. J gave up 8 bases and V 7 bases, and 16 bases lay outside the gene matches. The length of the CDR3 is 15 residues. The germline CDR1 and CDR2 sequences are LNHDA and SQIVND (reference sequence). CDR3 protein: CASTLISTGSVGYTF. In DNA, the CDR3 is TGTGCCAGTACCCTTATATCGACAGGGTCGGTCGGCTACACCTTC.

This chain links TRBV9 with TRBJ1-4, with no clear D. The germline CDR1 and CDR2 sequences are SGDLS and YYNGEE. The V end was cut by 0 bases, the J end by 0 bases, with 9 bases between. The CDR3 totals 16 residues. The CDR3 here is CASSVGAATTNEKLFF. The CDR3 DNA is TGTGCCAGCAGCGTAGGGGCAGCAACAACTAATGAAAAACTGTTTTTT. Together with reference TRBV9 and TRBJ1-4, the CDR3 gives the full variable domain: DSGVTQTPKHLITATGQRVTLRCSPRSGDLSVYWYQQSLDQGLQFLIQYYNGEERAKGNILERFSAQQFPDLHSELNLSSLELGDSALYFCASSVGAATTNEKLFFGSGTQLSVL.

J is TRBJ1-5 and V is TRBV19; a possible D gene is TRBD1 (5 bases). Trimming stripped 4 bases from V and 7 bases from J, with 11 bases between. CDR1 and CDR2 from the germline V gene are LNHDA and SQIVND (reference sequence). The CDR3 has 13 residues. The CDR3 here is CASSTGDVQPQHF. CDR3 sequence (DNA): TGTGCCAGTAGTACTGGGGACGTCCAGCCCCAGCATTTT.